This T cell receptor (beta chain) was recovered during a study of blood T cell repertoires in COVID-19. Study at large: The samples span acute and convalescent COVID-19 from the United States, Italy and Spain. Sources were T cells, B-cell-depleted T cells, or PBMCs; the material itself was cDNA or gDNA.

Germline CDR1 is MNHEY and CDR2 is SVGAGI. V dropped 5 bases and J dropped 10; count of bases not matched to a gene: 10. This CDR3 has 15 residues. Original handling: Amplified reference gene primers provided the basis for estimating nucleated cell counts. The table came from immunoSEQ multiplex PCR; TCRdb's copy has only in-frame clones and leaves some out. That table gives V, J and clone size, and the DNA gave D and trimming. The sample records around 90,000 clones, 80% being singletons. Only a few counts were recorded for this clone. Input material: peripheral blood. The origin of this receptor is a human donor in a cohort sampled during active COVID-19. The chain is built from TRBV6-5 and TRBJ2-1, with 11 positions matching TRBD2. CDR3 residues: CASSPSTSGNPEQFF. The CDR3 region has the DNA TGTGCCAGCAGTCCCTCGACTAGCGGGAACCCAGAGCAGTTCTTC.